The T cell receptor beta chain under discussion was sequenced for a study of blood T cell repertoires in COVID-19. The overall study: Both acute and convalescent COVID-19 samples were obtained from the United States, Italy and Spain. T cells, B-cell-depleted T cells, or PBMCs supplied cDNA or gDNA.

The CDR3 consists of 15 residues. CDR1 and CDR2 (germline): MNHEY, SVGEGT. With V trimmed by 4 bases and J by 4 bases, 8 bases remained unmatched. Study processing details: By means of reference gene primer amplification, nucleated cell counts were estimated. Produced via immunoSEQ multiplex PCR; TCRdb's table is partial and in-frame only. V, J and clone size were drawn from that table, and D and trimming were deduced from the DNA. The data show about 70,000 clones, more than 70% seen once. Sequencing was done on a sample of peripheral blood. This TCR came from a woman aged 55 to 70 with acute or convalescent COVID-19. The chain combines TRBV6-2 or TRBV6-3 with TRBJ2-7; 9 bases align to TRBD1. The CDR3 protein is CASSSGGQGEYEQYF. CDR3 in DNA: TGTGCCAGCAGTTCGGGGGGACAGGGCGAGTACGAGCAGTACTTC.